Below are 15 T cell receptor beta chains sequenced from a single sample in a study of T cell changes during pregnancy in multiple sclerosis. Using immunoSEQ multiplex PCR, the repertoire was profiled, and TCRdb retains in-frame clones only, with some absent. The table includes 50,000 or so clones, 92% detected once. The sequencing here drew on CD4+ T cells from peripheral blood mononuclear cells, taken after pregnancy. The receptors come from a female donor with multiple sclerosis, enrolled in a pregnancy study.

The genes are TRBV9 and TRBJ2-1, with 8 bases fitting TRBD2. Germline V gene data show CDR1 as SGDLS and CDR2 as YYNGEE. The ends lost 0 bases at V and 5 bases at J; junction bases unmatched: 10. The CDR3 loop spans 17 amino acids. The DNA for the CDR3 is TGTGCCAGCAGCGTAGATCATGAAGCGGGAGTAAACAATGAGCAGTTCTTC. It is translated as CASSVDHEAGVNNEQFF.

J is TRBJ2-1 and V is TRBV5-8, with 13 bases identical to TRBD2. Germline CDR1 is SGHTS and CDR2 is YDEGEE. The V segment lost 4 bases and the J segment 8 bases; nucleotides outside the gene matches: 15. The CDR3 contains 18 residues. In DNA, the CDR3 is TGTGCCAGCAGCCCTGGACTAGCGGGAGTCCTAGCTGTCTATGAGCAGTTCTTC. Protein product: CASSPGLAGVLAVYEQFF.

This clone was detected only once. The rearrangement joins TRBV2 to TRBJ1-2; 7 nucleotides match TRBD1. This CDR3 has 13 amino acids. V lost 7 bases, J lost 8 bases, and 10 bases stayed unmatched. Germline CDR1 is SNHLY and CDR2 is FYNNEI. The DNA of the CDR3 is TGTGCCAGCACCTTGGACAGGCTCTACGGCTACACCTTC. Amino acids: CASTLDRLYGYTF.

This chain links TRBV12-1 with TRBJ2-1; TRBD1, the D gene given by the table, was not confirmed from the DNA. TRBV12-1 is shown as a pseudogene. There are 15 residues in the CDR3. Here the CDR3 DNA reads TGTGCCAGCAGCCCTCCGGCCCAGGGGGGTGGTGAGCAGTTCTTC. Amino acid sequence: CASSPPAQGGGEQFF.

The chain joins TRBV11-2 to TRBJ2-7, with unresolved D. Germline CDR1 reads SGHAT; CDR2 reads FQNNGV. The CDR3 is 14 amino acids. Trimming removed 0 bases at V and 2 bases at J, with 8 bases between. The CDR3 DNA reads as TGTGCCAGCAGCTTAGATCTTACTACCTACGAGCAGTACTTC. Translation gives CASSLDLTTYEQYF.

The gene calls are TRBV14 and TRBJ2-2, with D perhaps TRBD2 (6 bases). The CDR3 is 14 amino acids. The V end lost 4 bases, the J end lost 4 bases, and 10 bases lay between the germline ends. Germline V gene lookup returns CDR1 SGHDN and CDR2 FVKESK. The CDR3 reads CASSRDWGTGELFF. The CDR3 region has the DNA TGTGCCAGCAGCCGGGACTGGGGCACCGGGGAGCTGTTTTTT.

The rearrangement joins TRBV7-8 to TRBJ2-1; D is unclear. From germline, CDR1 is SGHVS and CDR2 FQNEAQ. Between the trimmed V and J ends, which lost 2 bases and 9 bases, there was a span of 11 bases. The CDR3 is 13 residues long. CDR3 DNA: TGTGCCAGCAGCTTATTGGGCCAGACTGAGCAGTTCTTC. Its translation: CASSLLGQTEQFF.

CDR3 DNA: TGTGCCAGCAGTAGTAACCAAGGACTAGGCTACGAGCAGTACTTC. Translated: CASSSNQGLGYEQYF. This sequence joins TRBV25-1 and TRBJ2-7, with TRBD2 matching over 7 bases. The V and J ends lost 5 bases and 3 bases, in that order; junction bases with no gene match: 10. Germline V gives CDR1 MGHDK, CDR2 SYGVNS. The CDR3 extends over 15 amino acids.

This chain connects TRBV6-5 to TRBJ1-4; 7 positions agree with TRBD1. This CDR3 region has 13 residues. CDR1 is MNHEY, CDR2 SVGAGI, per germline. V was clipped by 5 bases and J by 8 bases; unmatched bases: 5. CDR3 DNA sequence: TGTGCCAGCAGTCGACAGGGAAGGGAAAAACTGTTTTTT. This translates into CASSRQGREKLFF.

This clone appeared once. This chain connects TRBV28 to TRBJ2-7, with D maybe TRBD1 (5 bases). CDR1 and CDR2 (germline): MDHEN, SYDVKM. The V gene lost 2 bases and the J gene lost 2 bases, with 19 bases spanning the gap. The length of the CDR3 is 17 residues. The DNA of the CDR3 is TGTGCCAGCAGTTTAGGGCAGGGTGCTCTGCGGACCTACGAGCAGTACTTC. It codes for CASSLGQGALRTYEQYF.

The chain links TRBV27 to TRBJ2-7, with D perhaps TRBD1 (5 bases). The germline V gene has CDR1 MNHEY and CDR2 SMNVEV (reference sequence). V was clipped by 2 bases and J by 2 bases, with 7 bases between them. CDR3 length: 13 residues. CDR3 residues: CASSLRQPYEQYF. CDR3 DNA: TGTGCCAGCAGTTTAAGACAGCCCTACGAGCAGTACTTC.

The rearrangement links TRBV19 to TRBJ2-7; no definite D call. The CDR3 is 13 amino acids. Germline CDR1 is LNHDA and CDR2 is SQIVND (reference sequence). V was shortened by 6 bases and J by 2 bases, with 11 bases between the two germline ends. CDR3 DNA sequence: TGTGCCAGTAGCTGGCTCCCCGCCTACGAGCAGTACTTC. Protein: CASSWLPAYEQYF.

V usage is TRBV30 and J usage is TRBJ1-2; TRBD1 is a possible D gene (6 bases). The CDR3 is made up of 13 amino acids. Germline V gene data show CDR1 as GTSNPN and CDR2 as SVGIG (reference sequence). V shed 2 bases and J shed 1 base, with 8 bases lying between them. The CDR3 here is CAWSPDSNYGYTF. In DNA, the CDR3 is TGTGCCTGGAGTCCGGACAGTAACTATGGCTACACCTTC. The full variable domain, with the rest looked up from reference TRBV30 and TRBJ1-2, is SQTIHQWPATLVQPVGSPLSLECTVEGTSNPNLYWYRQAAGRGLQLLFYSVGIGQISSEVPQNLSASRPQDRQFILSSKKLLLSDSGFYLCAWSPDSNYGYTFGSGTRLTVV.

This chain connects TRBV10-3 to TRBJ2-5, with 7 bases that match TRBD2. Trimming removed 2 bases from V and 5 bases from J; junction bases left unmatched: 8. Germline V gene lookup returns CDR1 ENHRY and CDR2 SYGVKD. This CDR3 is built from 15 residues. The CDR3 region is CAISEPGLPGETQYF. The CDR3 DNA follows: TGTGCCATCAGTGAGCCGGGACTACCGGGGGAGACCCAGTACTTC.

The chain links TRBV16 to TRBJ1-1; D is possibly TRBD1 (5 bases). Trimming stripped 0 bases from V and 0 bases from J, with 5 bases between. This CDR3 comprises 14 residues. Germline V gene data show CDR1 as KGHSY and CDR2 as FQNENV. CDR3 residues: CASSQSTVNTEAFF. The CDR3 DNA is TGTGCCAGCAGCCAATCGACAGTGAACACTGAAGCTTTCTTT.